This T cell receptor (beta chain) emerged from a study of response to subunit inactivated influenza vaccine. TCRdb used MiXCR to reprocess the RT-PCR reads, holding one entry per CDR3 protein. The table lists about 620,000 distinct CDR3 sequences, 10% to 15% of them singletons. This clonotype was counted a few times. This CDR3 has 15 residues. CDR1 is DFQATT, CDR2 SNEGSKA, per germline (reference sequence). The V end was cut by 5 bases, the J end by 2 bases, with 16 bases between. The starting material was PBMCs from blood, obtained on the day of vaccination. The source is a man aged 45-65 years who received an inactivated influenza vaccine. The chain joins TRBV20-1 to TRBJ2-4; D may match TRBD1 or TRBD2 (6 bases each). The CDR3: CSALAWGAPKNIQYF. CDR3 in DNA: TGCAGTGCTTTGGCGTGGGGGGCGCCCAAAAACATTCAGTACTTC.